This is a list of T cell receptor beta chains from one sample in a study of CD4 T cells in relation to SARS-CoV-2 and coronaviruses. Generated by immunoSEQ multiplex PCR, the TCRdb table keeps only in-frame clones and is missing some. The top ten clones hold about 1.5% of a sample with roughly 43,000 clones, roughly 87% of them seen once. Their antigens remain unidentified. The sequenced sample was naive CD4+ T cells from PBMCs, cultured in vitro. These receptors were collected from an adult with COVID-19. Each CDR3 is given without its conserved first and last residue. A D gene is named only where the DNA matches it firmly.

v_gene: TRBV7-2
j_gene: TRBJ2-7
d_gene: TRBD2
CDR3aa: ASRHRLAGFNEQY

v_gene: TRBV11-2
j_gene: TRBJ2-2
d_gene: .
CDR3aa: ASSLDRSFGELF

v_gene: TRBV6-6
j_gene: TRBJ1-3
d_gene: .
CDR3aa: ASSSGADGNTIY

v_gene: TRBV5-1
j_gene: TRBJ2-1
d_gene: .
CDR3aa: ASEDGLSSYNEQF

v_gene: TRBV3-1/TRBV3-2
j_gene: TRBJ2-2
d_gene: TRBD2
CDR3aa: ASSPRLAGENTGELF

v_gene: TRBV10-2
j_gene: TRBJ1-5
d_gene: .
CDR3aa: ASSESGINQPQH

v_gene: TRBV2
j_gene: TRBJ1-5
d_gene: .
CDR3aa: ASSDRNQPQH

v_gene: TRBV5-1
j_gene: TRBJ2-3
d_gene: .
CDR3aa: ASSLTTDTQY

v_gene: TRBV5-1
j_gene: TRBJ2-3
d_gene: TRBD1
CDR3aa: ASSSYRGADTQY

v_gene: TRBV27
j_gene: TRBJ1-6
d_gene: .
CDR3aa: ASSLSNNSPLH

v_gene: TRBV7-2
j_gene: TRBJ1-2
d_gene: .
CDR3aa: ASSSTPGVSYGYT

v_gene: TRBV5-4
j_gene: TRBJ1-4
d_gene: .
CDR3aa: ASSSRGTSNEKLF

v_gene: TRBV5-6
j_gene: TRBJ2-1
d_gene: TRBD2
CDR3aa: ASSTSGASSYNEQF

v_gene: TRBV24-1
j_gene: TRBJ2-2
d_gene: TRBD1
CDR3aa: ATSDLRTGGNTGELF

v_gene: TRBV5-8
j_gene: TRBJ2-7
d_gene: .
CDR3aa: ASSFIAESYEQY

v_gene: TRBV2
j_gene: TRBJ2-7
d_gene: .
CDR3aa: ASSIGLSDTYEQY

v_gene: TRBV7-9
j_gene: TRBJ2-2
d_gene: .
CDR3aa: ASSPSGTGELF

v_gene: TRBV5-1
j_gene: TRBJ2-3
d_gene: TRBD2
CDR3aa: ASSWTPGLAGGTDTQY